The rows below give T cell receptor beta chains drawn from one sample of a study of cytomegalovirus exposure and HLA in healthy donors. TCRdb's table, derived via immunoSEQ multiplex PCR, lists solely in-frame clones and lacks some. The sample data list 200,000 to 250,000 clones. Sequenced material: PBMCs. The receptors stem from a girl aged 2-10 years in good health and CMV-seropositive. Both conserved end residues are part of each CDR3. D genes are given only for firm matches.

J	V	D	CDR3	DNA
TRBJ2-5	TRBV11-2	NA	CASSLGILQGQETQYF	TGTGCCAGCAGCCTAGGAATTCTACAGGGCCAAGAGACCCAGTACTTC
TRBJ1-1	TRBV19	NA	CASSMGQGIPEAFF	TGTGCCAGTAGTATGGGGCAGGGGATACCTGAAGCTTTCTTT
TRBJ2-7	TRBV5-1	TRBD1	CASSLQAGQGDWVLDF	TGCGCCAGCAGCTTGCAAGCCGGACAGGGCGATTGGGTCTTGGACTTC
TRBJ1-1	TRBV29-1	NA	CSVEAPGGGFTEAFF	TGCAGCGTTGAAGCCCCAGGAGGAGGGTTCACTGAAGCTTTCTTT
TRBJ2-7	TRBV4-1	TRBD1	CASSWGDRSSYEQYF	TGCGCCAGCAGTTGGGGGGACAGGAGCTCCTACGAGCAGTACTTC
TRBJ2-1	TRBV19	NA	CASSIGLGSGEQFF	TGTGCCAGTAGTATTGGGCTAGGTAGCGGTGAGCAGTTCTTC
TRBJ2-5	TRBV5-4	TRBD1	CASSSSQGGETQYF	TGTGCCAGCAGCTCTTCACAGGGGGGAGAGACCCAGTACTTC
TRBJ2-7	TRBV7-7	NA	CASSLAASYEQYF	TGTGCTAGCAGCTTAGCAGCGTCCTACGAGCAGTACTTC
TRBJ2-1	TRBV29-1	TRBD2	CSGGLAEQFF	TGCAGCGGTGGACTAGCGGAGCAGTTCTTC
TRBJ2-7	TRBV13	TRBD1	CASSFGQGPYEQYF	TGTGCCAGCAGTTTTGGACAGGGCCCCTACGAGCAGTACTTC
TRBJ2-1	TRBV10-2	TRBD2	CASKGGSTYNEQFF	TGCGCCAGCAAAGGCGGGAGTACCTACAATGAGCAGTTCTTC
TRBJ1-5	TRBV28	NA	CASSPTVGGQPQHF	TGTGCCAGCTCTCCGACAGTAGGTGGACAGCCCCAGCATTTT
TRBJ2-6	TRBV23-1	NA	CASSQSWGVGGANVLTF	TGCGCCAGCAGTCAATCTTGGGGGGTAGGTGGGGCCAACGTCCTGACTTTC
TRBJ2-1	TRBV29-1	TRBD2	CSVKIAGSSYNEQFF	TGCAGCGTTAAAATAGCGGGGAGCTCCTACAATGAGCAGTTCTTC
TRBJ1-2	TRBV27	NA	CASSLTFDSNYGYTF	TGTGCCAGCAGTTTAACTTTCGACAGTAACTATGGCTACACCTTC
TRBJ1-5	TRBV10-1	TRBD1	CASSEDRGNQPQHF	TGCGCCAGCAGTGAGGACAGGGGTAATCAGCCCCAGCATTTT
TRBJ2-1	TRBV6-5	NA	CASSYSSRANEQFF	TGTGCCAGCAGTTACTCGAGCAGGGCCAATGAGCAGTTCTTC
TRBJ2-3	TRBV5-6	TRBD2	CASSLRLAGGAADTQYF	TGTGCCAGCAGCCTACGACTAGCGGGAGGAGCCGCAGATACGCAGTATTTT
TRBJ1-4	TRBV10-3	NA	CAIVPQTIYEKLFF	TGTGCCATCGTCCCACAGACCATTTATGAAAAACTGTTTTTT
TRBJ1-4	TRBV5-1	TRBD1	CASSPGQGKGEKLFF	TGCGCCAGCAGTCCCGGACAGGGAAAGGGAGAAAAACTGTTTTTT
TRBJ1-2	TRBV5-4	TRBD1	CASSPRQGNYGYTF	TGTGCCAGCAGCCCTCGACAGGGGAACTATGGCTACACCTTC
TRBJ2-3	TRBV6-1	NA	CASSGLQVVTDTQYF	TGTGCCAGCAGTGGGTTACAGGTCGTTACAGATACGCAGTATTTT
TRBJ2-1	TRBV5-1	NA	CASSSPPGGNEQFF	TGCGCCAGCAGCTCCCCCCCTGGAGGAAATGAGCAGTTCTTC
TRBJ2-7	TRBV1	NA	CTSSQDRPGLPKEQYF	TGCACCAGCAGCCAAGATCGACCGGGACTTCCTAAGGAGCAGTACTTC
TRBJ1-1	TRBV6-5	NA	CASRRELNTEAFF	TGTGCCAGCAGGCGGGAATTGAACACTGAAGCTTTCTTT
TRBJ2-2	TRBV7-8	TRBD2	CASSYGLAGVTGELFF	TGTGCCAGCAGCTACGGACTAGCGGGAGTTACCGGGGAGCTGTTTTTT
TRBJ2-4	TRBV5-4	NA	CASSVDRGGIQYF	TGTGCCAGCAGCGTAGACAGGGGAGGGATTCAGTACTTC
TRBJ2-7	TRBV18	TRBD1	CASSPRQGDYEQYF	TGTGCCAGCTCACCCCGACAGGGCGACTACGAGCAGTACTTC
TRBJ1-2	TRBV2	TRBD1	CASSYRDRDGYGYTF	TGTGCCAGCAGTTACCGGGACAGGGACGGCTATGGCTACACCTTC
TRBJ1-1	TRBV28	NA	CASIGYTEAFF	TGTGCCAGCATCGGGTACACTGAAGCTTTCTTT
TRBJ1-1	TRBV27	NA	CASSLLDRILILMNTEAFF	TGTGCCAGCAGTTTACTAGACAGGATCCTGATCCTCATGAACACTGAAGCTTTCTTT
TRBJ1-3	TRBV6-5	NA	CASSLTAGPSGNTIYF	TGTGCCAGCAGTTTAACGGCGGGGCCTTCTGGAAACACCATATATTTT
TRBJ1-6	TRBV27	TRBD1	CASSFDRGRFNSPLHF	TGTGCCAGCAGTTTCGACAGGGGGCGATTTAATTCACCCCTCCACTTT
TRBJ2-3	TRBV19	TRBD2	CASSISPSGKSTDTQYF	TGTGCCAGTAGTATAAGCCCTAGCGGGAAGAGCACAGATACGCAGTATTTT
TRBJ1-1	TRBV6-5	TRBD1	CASSAGQIEAFF	TGTGCCAGCAGTGCGGGACAGATTGAAGCTTTCTTT
TRBJ2-1	TRBV6-5	NA	CASSLLETSYNEQFF	TGTGCCAGCAGTTTACTCGAAACCTCCTACAATGAGCAGTTCTTC
TRBJ2-5	TRBV7-8	TRBD2	CASSLARRREEETQYF	TGTGCCAGCAGCTTAGCGAGAAGACGGGAGGAAGAGACCCAGTACTTC
TRBJ1-1	TRBV28	TRBD1	CASSPSGGTGVKTFF	TGTGCCAGCAGTCCCTCGGGCGGGACAGGGGTTAAAACTTTCTTT
TRBJ2-3	TRBV28	TRBD2	CASSHGLAGDTQYF	TGTGCCAGCAGCCACGGACTAGCTGGAGATACGCAGTATTTT
TRBJ1-3	TRBV28	TRBD1	CASSFGLWTGLGNTIYF	TGTGCCAGCAGTTTCGGCCTCTGGACAGGGCTTGGAAACACCATATATTTT
TRBJ1-5	TRBV19	NA	CATQRAGRGNQPQHF	TGTGCCACCCAAAGGGCGGGGAGAGGCAATCAGCCCCAGCATTTT
TRBJ2-1	TRBV19	TRBD2	CASSIYLAGGLSYNEQFF	TGTGCCAGTAGTATATACCTAGCGGGAGGGTTGTCCTACAATGAGCAGTTCTTC